This TCR beta chain derives from a study of cytomegalovirus exposure and HLA in healthy donors (dated by TCRdb to about 2017). Study-wide context: According to an earlier analysis of 450 to 650 of the donors, about 179 million T cells yielded 90 million to 140 million unique TCR beta sequences and approximately 280 Gb of sequence data. In the later analysis, no new phenotypic data were used to find candidate immune exposures; instead, reliance was placed on TCR beta sequences and their occurrence across donors. The aim of the study was to test whether cataloging public T cell receptors could identify signatures of past pathogen exposure. Of the 398 genotyped donors, around 81% fell in the genetic ancestry cluster associated with self-reported Caucasian donors. Every repertoire in the discovery cohort had been generated on one and the same sequencing platform. Class I and class II HLA loci were covered by the typing at four-digit resolution. An early release covering around 630 HLA-typed donors comprised about 300 gigabases of sequencing data and around 80 million unique TCR sequences. Donor age, sex, ethnicity and CMV serostatus were compiled together with the repertoire data. Roughly 5 DR-DQ haplotypes were handled as single units for association and clustering, since linkage in the cohort was strong. In a later genetic analysis, genome-wide SNP genotypes for about three fifths of the roughly 670 donors were used, and that subset was treated as a discovery cohort. Along with the approximately 700-subject first cohort, a separate validation cohort of over a hundred different subjects was used. An earlier analysis of around 580 of the donors used high-throughput TCR beta sequencing to judge whether each TCR beta V gene segment behaved as functional or pseudogenic. To predict cytomegalovirus infection status, the study brought together high-throughput TCR immunosequencing, statistical association of individual TCRs with disease status, and machine learning. On average, around 200,000 unique TCR beta nucleotide sequences were sequenced per donor among 300 to 500 genotyped donors of the cohort, with around 19% of those sequences being non-productive. The number of typed donors differed by locus: about 620-630 for A, B, C, DRB1 and DQB1; 500 to 550 for DQA1; around 580 for DPA1; and around 450 for DPB1. A later analysis re-analyzed previously published TCR beta repertoires from roughly 630 donors and added high-resolution HLA genotyping to study TCR occurrence patterns. Using immunosequencing, the study profiled T cell repertoires from 666 subjects and related those repertoires to cytomegalovirus serostatus. What the authors observed across the whole study: In an earlier analysis of around 600 of the donors, most TCR beta V segments appeared in productive rearrangements about 90% or about 30% of the time, broadly matching IMGT annotations. The study listed 164 TCR beta chains as associated with cytomegalovirus. Presence/absence analyses assumed roughly uniform sequencing depth across donors, an assumption that may not hold. A later genetic analysis associated a missense DCLRE1C variant with V-gene and J-gene trimming of TCR beta chains, and an independent cohort replicated the association. A further reported finding was that TCR beta sequences accurately predicted the HLA-A and HLA-B alleles for most subjects in the first cohort. When HLA alleles, especially DR and DQ, strongly co-occurred, attributing TCR associations to individual alleles was difficult. In vitro tests confirmed that a few of the cytomegalovirus-associated TCR beta chains recognize cytomegalovirus antigens. Because the 87-base-pair reads could not distinguish some IMGT-functional V segments, including TRBV6-2 and TRBV6-3, those segments were excluded. This cohort had only TCR beta chains sequenced, and the lack of alpha or paired-chain data limited which features could be detected. Because some donors lacked HLA typing at each locus, the association tests relied only on the typed subset. According to a later analysis, most CMV-associated TCR beta chains appeared to be HLA-restricted, and the HLA associations seemed to be driven largely by CMV exposure. Linkage disequilibrium might explain the correlated functional status among segregating V segments, but an unknown experimental factor could not be ruled out. A cluster of highly shared sequence variants was judged likely to be a technical artifact of the sequencing pipeline. According to a later genetic analysis, donors in an Asian-associated ancestry cluster had fewer N-insertions in productive TCRs than the approximately 630-donor mean. Immune exposure information for the cohort was limited to CMV serostatus. In a later analysis, HLA-associated TCR beta chains were found to be more clonally expanded and to have lower generation probabilities than equally common non-associated chains. The classifier was reported to diagnose cytomegalovirus status with high specificity and sensitivity in both the original cohort and the validation cohort. A later analysis reported that several top co-occurrence clusters appeared linked to parvovirus B19, influenza, CMV and Epstein-Barr virus. At a false discovery rate of 0.05, a later analysis linked 16,951 TCR beta sequences to specific HLA alleles. In a later analysis, TCR association rates were found to vary across HLA loci, with the most associated TCRs seen for DRB1 alleles and the fewest for HLA-C alleles. According to the authors, the approach could potentially be generalized to other disease states and immunological phenotypes. Seventeen rarely observed V segments, including chromosome 9 orphons, were excluded from the earlier analysis of 550 to 700 of the donors because counts were too low. Across donors, most TCR sequences were observed very rarely, whereas some public TCRs were present in many individuals.

Between the V and J ends, shortened by 4 bases and 10 bases respectively, the junction contains 11 bases. The CDR3 goes from the cysteine to the phenylalanine over 11 residues. Only the CDR3 DNA stays, 33 bases, in frame from base 1. From the germline V gene (reference sequence), CDR1 is SGHNT and CDR2 is YYREEE. The cohort comprised 710 or so healthy bone marrow donors. Cohort members were all nominally healthy when sampled, although unrecorded immune exposures were likely present. Of the approximately 700 cohort members, 250 to 300 had positive CMV serostatus and 350 to 450 had negative CMV serostatus, and CMV serostatus was not recorded for the donor. Every donor gave a peripheral blood sample, and the peripheral blood mononuclear cells from that sample were used for TCR beta sequencing. Genomic DNA was extracted from the blood cell samples with the Qiagen DNeasy Blood Extraction Kit. A word on this clone: Its binding antigen is unknown. No qualities accompany the bases; no much larger clone lies one base away.

Preparation of the library involved the immunoSEQ multiplex PCR assay. For the multiplex PCR, a mixture combining 60 forward primers for TCR Vbeta segments and 13 reverse primers for TCR Jbeta segments was used. A multiplex PCR assay on genomic DNA amplified the CDR3 region of rearranged TCR beta genes. The amplified TCR beta libraries were sequenced on the Illumina HiSeq System as 87-base-pair reads. In the source study's methods: In a later analysis, around 80 million unique TCR beta chains were counted across the roughly 700 repertoires, and roughly 10 million of these chains were shared by at least two donors. To remove PCR and sequencing errors, raw reads were error-corrected and collapsed into unique sequences using a nearest-neighbor algorithm that merged closely related sequences. To assign V, D and J gene segments, CDR3 sequences were aligned to IMGT reference sequences. For a sequence to be retained, a match of at least six nucleotides to both a V gene segment and a J gene segment was required. A rearrangement was called productive if the CDR3 had no stop codons and remained in frame with V and J, and every other rearrangement was called non-productive. CDR3 was defined by IMGT convention, running from the second conserved V-encoded cysteine to the conserved J-encoded phenylalanine. Sequences without an unambiguous match to a single V gene segment were excluded from the earlier analysis of 500 to 700 of the donors. In an earlier analysis of approximately 500 of the donors, a V segment was called functional when productive rearrangements were above 56.7%, and segregating when the standard deviation between donors exceeded 5%. A statistical classification framework was developed to diagnose cytomegalovirus status using the catalog of TCR beta chain sequences. V and J gene assignment, in a later analysis, came from comparing TCR nucleotide sequences with IMGT/GENE-DB human TR gene sequences. A later analysis assigned CDR3 sequences and most-parsimonious VDJ recombination scenarios with the TCRdist pipeline. In a later analysis, each TCR beta chain was defined by its CDR3 amino acid sequence together with its V-gene family, and reads without a unique V-gene family were excluded. To address suspected cross-contamination and a sequencing artifact, a later analysis removed approximately 590 highly shared, low-generation-probability nucleotide sequences. For each public chain, a later analysis derived a clonal expansion index from normalized ranks of inferred template counts within each repertoire. In a later analysis, generation probabilities were computed using a VDJ recombination model fitted to out-of-frame rearrangements, and the results were checked against IGoR. In a later analysis, TCR-TCR, TCR-HLA and TCR-CMV co-occurrence was scored with hypergeometric tests, and a repertoire-size bias correction was applied to TCR pairs. To estimate false discovery rates, a later analysis permuted the HLA or CMV assignments 20 times. In a later analysis, co-occurring TCRs were grouped using DBSCAN, and TCRdist sequence similarity was added for clustering within HLA-allele-positive subsets. For co-occurrence clustering, repertoires with fewer than 30,000 or more than 120,000 public chains were excluded, along with 5 or 6 repertoires with anomalous nucleotide sharing. What TCRdb holds here is the immuneACCESS table cut down to in-frame rearrangements. Part of the clones is not present; checked against another copy, under half of the missing clones reflect an unresolved V gene, and the others are unexplained. That table supplies the V and J calls and clone size; D and trimming were determined from the DNA. Here the sample has 200,000 to 250,000 clones; roughly 84% occur a single time. Around 1.2% of the sample is held by the ten biggest clonotypes.

Specimen: PBMCs. The sequence was collected from a human donor in good health. The rearrangement joined TRBV5-4 to TRBJ1-1; a tentative D call is TRBD1 (6 bases match). The CDR3 region has the sequence CASSQGFAAFF. The DNA sequence is given as TGTGCCAGCAGCCAGGGGTTTGCAGCTTTCTTT.